This T cell receptor beta chain derives from a study of shared clonotypes between healthy human individuals. Assay execution proceeded at the deep level. Some clones are missing from TCRdb's copy, which holds only in-frame ones; the method was immunoSEQ multiplex PCR. The sample includes 950,000 to 1,300,000 clones, approximately 68% of them seen just once. The sample was memory CD4+ T cells sorted from blood. Subset here: CD45RA-negative fraction. This receptor was obtained from a man between 18 and 35 years old in good health.

The chain's CDR3 is CASSGRETQYF. The CDR3, as DNA: TGTGCCAGCTCAGGGAGAGAGACCCAGTACTTC. The chain carries TRBV2 and TRBJ2-5; D possibly matches TRBD1 or TRBD2 (5 bases each). The V end was cut by 8 bases, the J end by 4 bases, with 8 bases between. The CDR3 contains 11 residues. In germline, CDR1 is SNHLY, CDR2 FYNNEI.